What follows are 10 T cell receptor beta chains derived from one specimen sequenced in a study of cytomegalovirus exposure and HLA in healthy donors. PCR used 60 Vbeta primers and 13 Jbeta primers. Produced via immunoSEQ multiplex PCR; TCRdb's table is partial and in-frame only. The sample records 100,000 to 150,000 clones, roughly 69% being singletons. Sequencing used PBMCs. The receptors come from a human donor in good health.

The chain carries TRBV27 and TRBJ2-2; D possibly corresponds to TRBD1 (6 bases). V was shortened by 11 bases and J by 0 bases, with 19 bases between the two germline ends. Germline V gene data show CDR1 as MNHEY and CDR2 as SMNVEV (reference sequence). The length of the CDR3 is 16 residues. The CDR3 bases are TGTGCCTGCAAAAACCAGGGGACGGCGAACACCGGGGAGCTGTTTTTT. This encodes CACKNQGTANTGELFF.

V and J are TRBV6-1 and TRBJ2-1; 11 nucleotides match TRBD1. CDR3 length: 16 amino acids. J gave up 10 bases and V 4 bases, and 12 bases lay outside the gene matches. Germline loops: CDR1 MNHNS, CDR2 SASEGT. The CDR3 here is CASSGTGTGGLAEQFF. CDR3 nucleotides: TGTGCCAGCAGTGGTACCGGGACAGGGGGACTAGCCGAGCAGTTCTTC.

The chain links TRBV4-3 to TRBJ2-3; 13 nucleotides align to TRBD2. The CDR3 spans 16 residues. Germline CDR1 LGHNA, CDR2 YSLEER. With 4 bases clipped from V and 2 bases from J, the junction kept 3 bases outside the gene matches. In DNA form, the CDR3 reads TGCGCCAGCAGCCTTGGACTAGCGGGGGCCACAGATACGCAGTATTTT. Protein: CASSLGLAGATDTQYF.

The chain carries TRBV10-3 and TRBJ2-6; the D gene is possibly TRBD1 (7 bases). With 4 bases removed from V and 3 bases from J, the gap between germline ends came to 10 bases. CDR1 is ENHRY, CDR2 SYGVKD, per germline. The CDR3 length is 15 residues. The CDR3, as DNA: TGTGCCATCAGTGGACAGGGAGGTGGGGCCAACGTCCTGACTTTC. As protein: CAISGQGGGANVLTF.

The chain links TRBV19 to TRBJ2-7, with D possibly TRBD1 on 6 matching bases. This CDR3 is 15 amino acids long. The V end was cut by 6 bases, the J end by 5 bases, with 20 bases between. The V gene's germline CDR1 is LNHDA and CDR2 SQIVND (reference sequence). The DNA of the CDR3 is TGTGCCAGTAGAAGAAAAGGACAGTGGGTCCACGAGCAGTACTTC. Protein product: CASRRKGQWVHEQYF. Variable domain in full (rest from reference TRBV19 and TRBJ2-7): DGGITQSPKYLFRKEGQNVTLSCEQNLNHDAMYWYRQDPGQGLRLIYYSQIVNDFQKGDIAEGYSVSREKKESFPLTVTSAQKNPTAFYLCASRRKGQWVHEQYFGPGTRLTVT.

V and J are TRBV5-1 and TRBJ2-3, with D possibly TRBD2 on 5 matching bases. The germline CDR1 and CDR2 sequences are SGHRS and YFSETQ. V gave up 0 bases and J gave up 2 bases, with 10 bases separating them. The CDR3 length is 15 residues. The chain's CDR3 is CASSLGPGVTDTQYF. CDR3 in DNA: TGCGCCAGCAGCTTGGGCCCCGGGGTCACAGATACGCAGTATTTT.

The chain couples TRBV12-5 to TRBJ1-5; 9 nucleotides align to TRBD1. The V gene's germline CDR1 is LGHNT and CDR2 FRNRAP. V shed 9 bases, J shed 8 bases, and the junction held 14 bases outside the gene matches. This CDR3 is 15 amino acids long. The CDR3 spells CARDPGTGKAKPQHF. The CDR3 coding sequence is TGTGCTAGGGATCCCGGGACAGGGAAGGCCAAGCCCCAGCATTTT.

The chain couples TRBV11-2 to TRBJ2-5, with D possibly matching TRBD1 (6 bases). V shed 3 bases and J shed 7 bases, with 15 bases lying between them. This CDR3 is built from 14 residues. The germline V gene has CDR1 SGHAT and CDR2 FQNNGV. CDR3 sequence: CASSFRGNHGTQYF. As DNA, the CDR3 is TGTGCCAGCAGCTTCAGGGGCAATCACGGGACCCAGTACTTC. The full variable domain, in which reference TRBV11-2 and TRBJ2-5 provide the parts outside the CDR3, is EAGVAQSPRYKIIEKRQSVAFWCNPISGHATLYWYQQILGQGPKLLIQFQNNGVVDDSQLPKDRFSAERLKGVDSTLKIQPAKLEDSAVYLCASSFRGNHGTQYFGPGTRLLVL.

This rearrangement joins TRBV7-7 to TRBJ2-3; TRBD2 agrees at 11 bases. This CDR3 is 15 amino acids long. With 5 bases clipped from V and 4 bases from J, the junction kept 5 bases outside the gene matches. The germline gives CDR1 SSHAT, CDR2 FNYEAQ (reference sequence). This CDR3 is CASSPLAGGPDTQYF. The DNA of the CDR3 is TGTGCCAGCAGCCCGCTAGCGGGAGGCCCAGATACGCAGTATTTT.

The chain carries TRBV14 and TRBJ2-1; 10 bases fit TRBD2. Germline V gene data show CDR1 as SGHDN and CDR2 as FVKESK. With V trimmed by 0 bases and J by 0 bases, 8 bases remained unmatched. This CDR3 has 19 residues. CDR3 nucleotides: TGTGCCAGCAGCCAAGATGCTAGCGGGAGAACAACCTCCTACAATGAGCAGTTCTTC. Its protein product is CASSQDASGRTTSYNEQFF. The full variable domain, its missing parts supplied by reference TRBV14 and TRBJ2-1, is EAGVTQFPSHSVIEKGQTVTLRCDPISGHDNLYWYRRVMGKEIKFLLHFVKESKQDESGMPNNRFLAERTGGTYSTLKVQPAELEDSGVYFCASSQDASGRTTSYNEQFFGPGTRLTVL.